This T cell receptor beta chain was sequenced for a study of cytomegalovirus exposure and HLA in healthy donors. Study-level results: In a later analysis, a genetic analysis reported fewer productive-TCR N-insertions in an Asian-associated ancestry cluster than the cohort average.

About this clone: Antigen: not known.

With 60 Vbeta and 13 Jbeta primers, the PCR was carried out. The method was immunoSEQ multiplex PCR; TCRdb's version includes in-frame clones alone and lacks a portion of them. The sample records around 130,000 clones, 75% to 90% being singletons. Trimming cost V 3 bases and J 1 base, with 4 bases left between them. The length of the CDR3 is 13 residues. Per germline, CDR1 SGHRS and CDR2 YFSETQ. The specimen sequenced was PBMCs. This clonotype originated in a female donor in good health and CMV-seronegative. The V call is TRBV5-1, the J call TRBJ2-2; D is uncertain. DNA of the CDR3: TGCGCCAGCAGCTCAGAGAACACCGGGGAGCTGTTTTTT. Translated: CASSSENTGELFF.